This T cell receptor (beta chain) was documented in a study of blood T cells in healthy people across ages. The use of a sample-barcoded 5' primer and a J-beta primer mix characterized a second PCR of about 7 to 12 cycles. One entry per CDR3 protein, called by TCRdb with MiXCR from the 5' RACE reads. Here the sample spans hundreds of thousands of distinct CDR3 sequences, under 45% being singletons. The CDR3 extends over 14 amino acids. The germline CDR1 and CDR2 sequences are DFQATT and SNEGSKA (reference sequence). The origin of this receptor is a man aged 55-75 years in good health. Sequenced material: blood. The genes are TRBV20-1 and TRBJ2-7, with TRBD2 as a possible D gene (7 bases). With the DNA end fitting TRBJ2-5 better, the J assignment may be wrong. Here the CDR3 reads CSARGGGLRETQYF. The DNA for the CDR3 is TGCAGTGCTAGGGGAGGGGGGCTGAGAGAGACCCAGTACTTC.